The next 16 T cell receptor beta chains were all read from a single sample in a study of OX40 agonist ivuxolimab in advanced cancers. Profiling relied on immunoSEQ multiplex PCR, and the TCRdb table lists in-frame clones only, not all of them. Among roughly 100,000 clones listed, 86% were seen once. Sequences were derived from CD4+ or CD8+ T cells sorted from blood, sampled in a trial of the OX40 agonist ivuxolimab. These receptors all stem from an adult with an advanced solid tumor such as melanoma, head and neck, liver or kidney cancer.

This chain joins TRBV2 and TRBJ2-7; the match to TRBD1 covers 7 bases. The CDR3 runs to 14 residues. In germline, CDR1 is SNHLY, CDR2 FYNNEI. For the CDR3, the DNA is TGTGCTTCCAGCGTCGGGACAGTGGGCTACGAGCAGTACTTC. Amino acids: CASSVGTVGYEQYF.

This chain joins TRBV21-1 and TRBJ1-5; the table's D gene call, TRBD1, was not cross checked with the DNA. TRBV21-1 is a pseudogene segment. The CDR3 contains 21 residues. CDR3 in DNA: TGTGCCAGCAGCAAAGCGTTTAAAACCCGGAGGGACAGGGGGCTAAATCAGCCCCAGCATTTT. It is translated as CASSKAFKTRRDRGLNQPQHF.

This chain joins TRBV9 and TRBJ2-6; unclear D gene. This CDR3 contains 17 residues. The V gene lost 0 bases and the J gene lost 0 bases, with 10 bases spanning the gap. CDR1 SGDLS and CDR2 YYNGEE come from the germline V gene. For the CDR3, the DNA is TGTGCCAGCAGCGTAGTCCCCCCCCTCTCTGGGGCCAACGTCCTGACTTTC. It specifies CASSVVPPLSGANVLTF.

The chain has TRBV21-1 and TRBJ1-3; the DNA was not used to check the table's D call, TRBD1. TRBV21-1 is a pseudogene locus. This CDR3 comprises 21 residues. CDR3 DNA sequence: TGTGCCAGCAGCAAAGAAGGGAGTCGGACAGGGTTACCTTACTCTGGAAACACCATATATTTT. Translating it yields CASSKEGSRTGLPYSGNTIYF.

The CDR3 is CASAGQFSNQPQHF. The CDR3 DNA reads as TGTGCCAGCGCCGGACAGTTTAGCAATCAGCCCCAGCATTTT. The chain has TRBV28 and TRBJ1-5; tentatively, D is TRBD1 (6 bases). The CDR3 has 14 amino acids. Germline CDR1 is MDHEN and CDR2 is SYDVKM. Between the trimmed V and J ends, which lost 8 bases and 0 bases, there was a span of 11 bases.

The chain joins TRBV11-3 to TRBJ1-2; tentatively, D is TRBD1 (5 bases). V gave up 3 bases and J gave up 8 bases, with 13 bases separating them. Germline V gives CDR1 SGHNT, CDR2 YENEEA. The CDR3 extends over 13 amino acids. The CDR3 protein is CASSFSVRDGYTF. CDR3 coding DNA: TGTGCCAGCAGCTTTTCGGTCAGGGACGGCTACACCTTC.

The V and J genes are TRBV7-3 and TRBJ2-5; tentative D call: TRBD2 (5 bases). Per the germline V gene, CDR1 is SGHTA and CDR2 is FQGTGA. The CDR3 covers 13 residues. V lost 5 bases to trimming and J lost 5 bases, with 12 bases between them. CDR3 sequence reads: CASSPRLWETQYF. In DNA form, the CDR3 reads TGTGCCAGCAGCCCAAGACTATGGGAGACCCAGTACTTC.

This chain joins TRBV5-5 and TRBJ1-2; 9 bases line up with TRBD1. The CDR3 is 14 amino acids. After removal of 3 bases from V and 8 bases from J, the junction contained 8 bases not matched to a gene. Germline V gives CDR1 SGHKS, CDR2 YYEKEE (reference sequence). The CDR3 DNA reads TGTGCCAGCAGCTGGCCCGGGACAGGGTACGGCTACACCTTC. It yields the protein CASSWPGTGYGYTF.

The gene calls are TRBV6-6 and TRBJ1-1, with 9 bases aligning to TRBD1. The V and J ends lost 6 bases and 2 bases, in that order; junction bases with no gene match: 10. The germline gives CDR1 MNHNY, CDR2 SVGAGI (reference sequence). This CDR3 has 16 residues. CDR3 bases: TGTGCCAGCAGAGATACAGGGGGCGGAATAAACACTGAAGCTTTCTTT. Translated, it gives CASRDTGGGINTEAFF.

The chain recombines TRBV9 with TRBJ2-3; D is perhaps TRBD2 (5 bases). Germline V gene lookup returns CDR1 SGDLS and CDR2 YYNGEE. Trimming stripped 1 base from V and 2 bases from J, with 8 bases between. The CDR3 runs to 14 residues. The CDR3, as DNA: TGTGCCAGCAGCGTAAGCGGAGTCACAGATACGCAGTATTTT. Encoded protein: CASSVSGVTDTQYF.

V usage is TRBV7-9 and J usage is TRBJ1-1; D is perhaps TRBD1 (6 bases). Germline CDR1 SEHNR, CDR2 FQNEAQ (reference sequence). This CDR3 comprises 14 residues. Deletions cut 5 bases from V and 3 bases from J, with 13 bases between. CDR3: CASSTSRQDTEAFF. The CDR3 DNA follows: TGTGCCAGCAGCACGTCCCGACAGGACACTGAAGCTTTCTTT.

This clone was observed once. CDR3 sequence: CASTKNRGTNEKLFF. The CDR3 DNA is TGTGCCAGTACTAAAAACAGGGGAACTAATGAAAAACTGTTTTTT. The chain links TRBV7-8 to TRBJ1-4, with TRBD1 identical over 7 bases. V trimming: 9 bases; J trimming: 1 base; junction bases outside the gene matches: 8. The CDR3 length is 15 residues. Germline-derived CDR1 and CDR2 are SGHVS and FQNEAQ.

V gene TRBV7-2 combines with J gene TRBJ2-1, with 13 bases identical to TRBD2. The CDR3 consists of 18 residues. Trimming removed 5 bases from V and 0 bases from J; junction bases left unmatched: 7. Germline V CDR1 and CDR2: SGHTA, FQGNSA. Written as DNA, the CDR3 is TGTGCCAGCAGCCGACTAGCGGGAGGTCTTAGCTCCTACAATGAGCAGTTCTTC. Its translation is CASSRLAGGLSSYNEQFF.

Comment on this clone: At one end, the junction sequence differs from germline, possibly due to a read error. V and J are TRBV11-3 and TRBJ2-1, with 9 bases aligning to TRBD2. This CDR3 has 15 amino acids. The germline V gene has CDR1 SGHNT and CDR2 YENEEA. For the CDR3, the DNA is TGTGCCAACAGCTCCGAAGCGGGAGGCTACAATGAGCAGTTCTTC. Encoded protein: CANSSEAGGYNEQFF.

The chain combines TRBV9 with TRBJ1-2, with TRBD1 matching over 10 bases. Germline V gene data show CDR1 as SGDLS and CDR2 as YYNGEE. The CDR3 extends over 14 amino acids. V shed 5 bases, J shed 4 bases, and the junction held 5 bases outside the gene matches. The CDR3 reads CASRSGTGAYGYTF. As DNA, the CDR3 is TGTGCCAGCAGATCCGGGACAGGGGCCTATGGCTACACCTTC.

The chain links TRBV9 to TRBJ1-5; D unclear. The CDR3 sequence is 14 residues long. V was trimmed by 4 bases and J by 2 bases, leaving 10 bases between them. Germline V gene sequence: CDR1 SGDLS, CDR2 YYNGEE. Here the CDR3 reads CASSLGVGNQPQHF. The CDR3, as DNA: TGTGCCAGCAGCCTCGGTGTCGGCAATCAGCCCCAGCATTTT.